These 30 T cell receptor beta chains originate from one sample sequenced in a study of post-analysis software for immune sequencing data. These TCRs' antigens remain unknown. Study-level findings and limits: Several TRBV segments, TRBV5-6, TRBV5-1 and TRBV20-1 among them, were found more frequent in patients than controls.

The TCR beta cDNA libraries contained unique molecular identifiers. One entry per CDR3 protein, called by TCRdb with MiXCR from the PCR reads. The table records roughly 400,000 distinct CDR3 sequences, less than 40% of them present only once. The sequenced material came from blood. The receptors derive from a girl aged 2 to 10 with multiple sclerosis.

This clonotype was seen a handful of times. The V and J genes are TRBV11-2 and TRBJ2-3; TRBD2 matches at 7 bases. There are 17 residues in the CDR3. Germline values: CDR1 SGHAT, CDR2 FQNNGV. V lost 5 bases, J lost 5 bases, and 16 bases stayed unmatched. The CDR3 sequence is CASSPHELARLVDTQYF. The CDR3, as DNA: TGTGCCAGCAGCCCCCACGAACTAGCGCGTTTGGTAGATACGCAGTATTTT.

This chain's CDR3 is CATSSGRNSGANVLTF. The CDR3 DNA sequence: TGTGCCACCAGTAGCGGGAGGAACTCTGGGGCCAACGTCCTGACTTTC. The rearrangement uses TRBV24-1 and TRBJ2-6, with 9 bases aligning to TRBD2. V dropped 6 bases and J dropped 0; count of bases not matched to a gene: 2. CDR3 length: 16 residues. The germline V gene has CDR1 KGHDR and CDR2 SFDVKD.

This clonotype has a handful of counts. V and J are TRBV7-8 and TRBJ2-7; maybe TRBD1 (5 bases). V was shortened by 3 bases and J by 4 bases, with 13 bases between the two germline ends. The CDR3 is 14 residues long. CDR1 SGHVS and CDR2 FQNEAQ come from the germline V gene. This chain's CDR3 is CASSFRQGVYEQYF. The CDR3 coding sequence is TGTGCCAGCAGCTTCCGTCAGGGTGTGTACGAGCAGTACTTC.

This clonotype was observed a few times. The V gene is TRBV9, the J gene TRBJ2-5; D may match TRBD1 or TRBD2 (5 bases each). The V gene's germline CDR1 is SGDLS and CDR2 YYNGEE. This CDR3 is built from 18 residues. V lost 0 bases to trimming and J lost 11 bases, with 29 bases between them. The CDR3 spells CASSVVFGSGTDLCEQYF. The CDR3 bases are TGTGCCAGCAGCGTAGTATTCGGATCCGGGACGGATTTATGTGAGCAGTACTTC.

The CDR3 reads CASSLGVAAASGNTIYF. The CDR3 DNA follows: TGTGCCAGCAGCTTAGGGGTAGCCGCCGCCTCTGGAAACACCATATATTTT. This chain joins TRBV7-6 and TRBJ1-3; the D is unclear. CDR3 length: 17 residues. V shed 1 base and J shed 0 bases, with 13 bases lying between them. CDR1 SGHVS and CDR2 FNYEAQ come from the germline V gene.

This clonotype was counted only a few times. This rearrangement joins TRBV4-1 to TRBJ2-3, with 7 bases fitting TRBD2. Looked up from germline, CDR1 is MGHRA and CDR2 is YSYEKL. The CDR3 contains 18 residues. J gave up 0 bases and V 3 bases, and 12 bases lay outside the gene matches. The CDR3 loop reads CASSHVLGLRLSTDTQYF. CDR3 DNA sequence: TGCGCCAGCAGCCATGTCCTGGGACTACGGTTGAGCACAGATACGCAGTATTTT.

This chain connects TRBV5-5 to TRBJ2-3; D is unresolved. The CDR3 contains 14 residues. Deletions cut 0 bases from V and 4 bases from J, with 9 bases between. Looked up from germline, CDR1 is SGHKS and CDR2 is YYEKEE (reference sequence). The CDR3 DNA reads as TGTGCCAGCAGCTTGGCGAGTGCGGCAGATACGCAGTATTTT. Translated: CASSLASAADTQYF.

The chain joins TRBV15 to TRBJ2-3; 8 bases match TRBD2. V trimming: 3 bases; J trimming: 6 bases; junction bases outside the gene matches: 11. Germline CDR1 and CDR2: LNHNV and YYDKDF (reference sequence). This CDR3 comprises 16 residues. This CDR3 is CATSRGTSGLPDTQYF. In DNA, the CDR3 is TGTGCCACCAGCAGGGGAACTAGCGGCCTCCCCGATACGCAGTATTTT.

The V gene is TRBV10-1, the J gene TRBJ2-3; no clear D gene. V lost 3 bases and J lost 0, with 4 bases in between. The CDR3 runs to 13 residues. Germline CDR1 and CDR2: WNHNN and SYGVQD (reference sequence). CDR3 nucleotide sequence: TGCGCCAGCAGTGACACTAGCACAGATACGCAGTATTTT. Its protein is CASSDTSTDTQYF.

This chain uses TRBV7-8 with TRBJ2-3; either TRBD1 or TRBD2 may fit D (5 bases each). The V gene's germline CDR1 is SGHVS and CDR2 FQNEAQ. The CDR3 consists of 15 residues. The V gene lost 0 bases and the J gene lost 4 bases, with 11 bases spanning the gap. CDR3 DNA: TGTGCCAGCAGCTTAGCGGGGGATATGGCAGATACGCAGTATTTT. Translated, it gives CASSLAGDMADTQYF. Full variable domain (rest looked up from reference TRBV7-8 and TRBJ2-3): GAGVSQSPRYKVAKRGQDVALRCDPISGHVSLFWYQQALGQGPEFLTYFQNEAQLDKSGLPSDRFFAERPEGSVSTLKIQRTQQEDSAVYLCASSLAGDMADTQYFGPGTRLTVL.

The chain uses TRBV28 and TRBJ2-6; the match to TRBD2 covers 11 bases. Germline values: CDR1 MDHEN, CDR2 SYDVKM. Unmatched junction bases numbered 3, after V lost 5 bases and J lost 0 bases. The CDR3 is 17 amino acids. The CDR3: CASSSSGRASGANVLTF. The CDR3 nucleotides are TGTGCCAGCAGTAGTAGCGGGAGGGCCTCTGGGGCCAACGTCCTGACTTTC.

The chain carries TRBV10-2 and TRBJ2-3, with D uncertain. The length of the CDR3 is 13 residues. V was shortened by 8 bases and J by 4 bases, with 13 bases between the two germline ends. Germline CDR1 reads WSHSY; CDR2 reads SAAADI. This CDR3 reads CASDPFGADTQYF. The CDR3 DNA follows: TGCGCCAGCGACCCTTTTGGGGCAGATACGCAGTATTTT.

V usage is TRBV20-1 and J usage is TRBJ2-1, with D perhaps matching TRBD1 (5 bases). CDR3 length equals 13 residues. From germline, CDR1 is DFQATT and CDR2 SNEGSKA (reference sequence). The V and J ends lost 6 bases and 6 bases respectively, with 15 bases between them. CDR3 in DNA: TGCAGTGCCCCAGGCAGGGCCCCCAATGAGCAGTTCTTC. Its protein is CSAPGRAPNEQFF.

The chain carries TRBV4-1 and TRBJ2-5; TRBD2 might be the D (6 bases). The V and J ends lost 1 base and 2 bases respectively, with 8 bases between them. The CDR3 totals 14 residues. The germline CDR1 and CDR2 sequences are MGHRA and YSYEKL. CDR3 in amino acids: CASSQGAGQETQYF. As DNA, the CDR3 is TGCGCCAGCAGCCAAGGGGCGGGGCAAGAGACCCAGTACTTC.

Of note for this clonotype: One junction end disagrees with the germline gene, perhaps due to a read error. This sequence joins TRBV18 and TRBJ2-1; D not certain. Germline V lookup: CDR1 KGHSH, CDR2 LQKENI. The CDR3 runs to 15 residues. The DNA of the CDR3 is TGTGTCAGCTCACCTACACCGGGTTCCTACAATGAGCAGTTCTTC. It codes for CVSSPTPGSYNEQFF.

The chain employs TRBV12-3 or TRBV12-4 and TRBJ2-7, with D perhaps being TRBD1 or TRBD2 (5 bases each). This CDR3 contains 14 residues. Deletions cut 6 bases from V and 4 bases from J, with 16 bases between. In DNA form, the CDR3 reads TGTGCCAGCAGACCCGGGGCTGGGGTTTACGAGCAGTACTTC. It is translated as CASRPGAGVYEQYF.

The J gene is TRBJ1-5, the V gene TRBV12-3 or TRBV12-4, with D unresolved. With 3 bases removed from V and 6 bases from J, the gap between germline ends came to 15 bases. The CDR3 runs 15 residues. CDR3 in DNA: TGTGCCAGCAGTTTCCTCCCGACGGTGCGTCAGCCCCAGCATTTT. This translates into CASSFLPTVRQPQHF.

This clonotype was seen a handful of times. The chain is built from TRBV4-3 and TRBJ2-7; weak D call: TRBD2 (5 bases). Germline lookup yields CDR1 LGHNA and CDR2 YSLEER. V was pared by 3 bases and J by 2 bases, with 20 bases between. The CDR3 contains 17 residues. This CDR3 reads CASSQKATGILPYEQYF. CDR3 bases: TGCGCCAGCAGCCAGAAAGCTACCGGGATCCTACCCTACGAGCAGTACTTC.

This clonotype came up a few times. The V gene is TRBV6-5, the J gene TRBJ1-1; 7 positions match TRBD1. Per germline, CDR1 MNHEY and CDR2 SVGAGI. The CDR3 has 17 amino acids. Trimming took 2 bases from V and 1 from J; bases not matched to a gene: 10. CDR3 amino acids: CASSYGPGGWENTEAFF. CDR3 DNA: TGTGCCAGCAGTTACGGGCCAGGGGGTTGGGAGAACACTGAAGCTTTCTTT.

The J gene is TRBJ1-5, the V gene TRBV24-1; TRBD1 matches 8 bases. This CDR3 is 16 amino acids long. V dropped 3 bases and J dropped 7; count of bases not matched to a gene: 10. Per the germline V gene, CDR1 is KGHDR and CDR2 is SFDVKD. The CDR3 here is CATSDRLDREGQPQHF. The CDR3 bases are TGTGCCACCAGTGATCGGTTGGACAGGGAGGGACAGCCCCAGCATTTT.

J is TRBJ2-7 and V is TRBV4-1; 13 bases agree with TRBD2. The CDR3 totals 15 residues. The germline gives CDR1 MGHRA, CDR2 YSYEKL. V shed 4 bases and J 2 bases; nucleotides not matched to a gene: 2. The CDR3 coding sequence is TGCGCCAGCAGCCTAGGGACTAGCGGGGCCTACGAGCAGTACTTC. This translates into CASSLGTSGAYEQYF.

The chain is built from TRBV20-1 and TRBJ2-1, with D perhaps matching TRBD1 (8 bases). The V and J ends lost 2 bases and 14 bases respectively, with 25 bases between them. Germline-derived CDR1 and CDR2 are DFQATT and SNEGSKA (reference sequence). CDR3 length: 15 residues. CDR3 nucleotide sequence: TGCAGTGCTAGAAGGCGAGGACAGGGTGCGGGGGTGGAGTTCTTC. It yields the protein CSARRRGQGAGVEFF.

This clonotype was seen a handful of times. The chain is built from TRBV7-2 and TRBJ2-6; maybe TRBD2 (5 bases). Trimming pared 5 bases from V and 0 bases from J, leaving 14 bases between. Germline V lookup: CDR1 SGHTA, CDR2 FQGNSA. The CDR3 contains 17 residues. CDR3 coding DNA: TGTGCCAGCAGCCGTCGGACCGGGATCTCTGGGGCCAACGTCCTGACTTTC. Residues: CASSRRTGISGANVLTF.

This rearrangement joins TRBV5-1 to TRBJ2-5, with 7 bases matching TRBD1. This CDR3 spans 15 amino acids. The V gene's germline CDR1 is SGHRS and CDR2 YFSETQ. V was pared by 4 bases and J by 11 bases, with 17 bases of the junction left unmatched. CDR3 protein: CASSAAGTDSYKQYF. CDR3 DNA: TGCGCCAGCAGCGCCGCCGGGACAGACTCCTACAAGCAGTACTTC.

The chain links TRBV30 to TRBJ2-2; perhaps TRBD2 as D (6 bases). Trimming took 0 bases from V and 7 from J, leaving 9 bases between them. The CDR3 loop spans 13 amino acids. Germline loops: CDR1 GTSNPN, CDR2 SVGIG (reference sequence). The CDR3 DNA reads TGTGCCTGGAGTGTAGCGGGTCGCGGGGAGCTGTTTTTT. Protein product: CAWSVAGRGELFF.

This clonotype was detected many times. The rearrangement links TRBV7-3 to TRBJ2-1; D is uncertain. V was clipped by 5 bases and J by 8 bases, with 22 bases between them. The CDR3 runs 16 residues. Per the germline V gene, CDR1 is SGHTA and CDR2 is FQGTGA. The CDR3 loop is CASSRIETRYIDEQFF. The CDR3 DNA reads as TGTGCCAGCAGCCGAATAGAGACGCGTTATATTGATGAGCAGTTCTTC.

This clonotype was detected only a few times. V is TRBV6-2 or TRBV6-3 and J is TRBJ1-2, with D possibly being TRBD1 (5 bases). CDR3 length: 13 residues. From germline, CDR1 is MNHEY and CDR2 SVGEGT. V was cut by 3 bases and J by 6 bases, with 11 bases left in between. The CDR3 loop is CASSYPGSNGYTF. The DNA for the CDR3 is TGTGCCAGCAGTTATCCAGGGAGTAATGGCTACACCTTC.

This clonotype has a handful of counts. The rearrangement uses TRBV14 and TRBJ2-3; TRBD2 agrees at 7 bases. The ends lost 4 bases at V and 2 bases at J; junction bases unmatched: 6. This CDR3 has 15 residues. Germline V gene lookup returns CDR1 SGHDN and CDR2 FVKESK. Written as DNA, the CDR3 is TGTGCCAGCAGCCCCGGCGGGAGCGACACAGATACGCAGTATTTT. This sequence encodes CASSPGGSDTDTQYF.

The V call is TRBV7-9, the J call TRBJ2-7, with 10 bases aligning to TRBD2. The CDR3 consists of 15 residues. Looked up from germline, CDR1 is SEHNR and CDR2 is FQNEAQ (reference sequence). Trimming cost V 5 bases and J 2 bases; bases outside gene matches: 6. The CDR3 reads CASSVGTSAAYEQYF. In nucleotides, the CDR3 is TGTGCCAGCAGCGTAGGGACTAGCGCAGCCTACGAGCAGTACTTC.

The rearrangement links TRBV6-2 or TRBV6-3 to TRBJ2-7; D may be TRBD1 or TRBD2 (5 bases each). Germline lookup yields CDR1 MNHEY and CDR2 SVGEGT. The V gene lost 2 bases and the J gene lost 9 bases, with 14 bases spanning the gap. This CDR3 spans 13 amino acids. The CDR3 nucleotides are TGTGCCAGCAGTTACCCCATGAGGGACGTGCAGTACTTC. This gives the protein CASSYPMRDVQYF.